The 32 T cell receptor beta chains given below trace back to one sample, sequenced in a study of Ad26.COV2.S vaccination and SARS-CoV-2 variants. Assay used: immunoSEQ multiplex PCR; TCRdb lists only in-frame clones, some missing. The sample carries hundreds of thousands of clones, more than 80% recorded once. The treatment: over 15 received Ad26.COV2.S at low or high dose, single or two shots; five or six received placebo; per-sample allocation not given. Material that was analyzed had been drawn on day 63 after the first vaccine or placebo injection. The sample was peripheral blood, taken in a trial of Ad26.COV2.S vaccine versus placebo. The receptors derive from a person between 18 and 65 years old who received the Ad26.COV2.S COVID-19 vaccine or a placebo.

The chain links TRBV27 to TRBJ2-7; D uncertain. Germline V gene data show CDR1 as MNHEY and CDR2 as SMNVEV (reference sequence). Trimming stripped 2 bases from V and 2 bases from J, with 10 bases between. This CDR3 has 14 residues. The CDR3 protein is CASSLGYGAYEQYF. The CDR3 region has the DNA TGTGCCAGCAGTTTAGGGTACGGAGCCTACGAGCAGTACTTC.

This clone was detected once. The CDR3 here is CASSWRVPNKIYNEQFF. The CDR3 nucleotides read TGTGCCAGCAGCTGGAGGGTGCCGAATAAGATCTACAATGAGCAGTTCTTC. The chain employs TRBV5-5 and TRBJ2-1; D may be TRBD2 (6 bases). V lost 3 bases to trimming and J lost 3 bases, with 19 bases between them. The germline CDR1 and CDR2 sequences are SGHKS and YYEKEE (reference sequence). The CDR3 totals 17 residues.

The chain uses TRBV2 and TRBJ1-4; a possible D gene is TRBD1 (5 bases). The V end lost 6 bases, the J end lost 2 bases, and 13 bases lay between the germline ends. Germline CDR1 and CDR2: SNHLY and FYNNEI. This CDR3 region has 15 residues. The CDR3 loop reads CASRPRERTNEKLFF. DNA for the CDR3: TGTGCCAGCAGGCCCAGGGAGCGGACTAATGAAAAACTGTTTTTT.

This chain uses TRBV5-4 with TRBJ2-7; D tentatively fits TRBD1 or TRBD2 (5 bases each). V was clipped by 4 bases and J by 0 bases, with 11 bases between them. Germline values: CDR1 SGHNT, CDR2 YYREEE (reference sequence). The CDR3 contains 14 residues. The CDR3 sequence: CASSRDVSSYEQYF. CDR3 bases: TGTGCCAGCAGCCGGGACGTGAGCTCCTACGAGCAGTACTTC. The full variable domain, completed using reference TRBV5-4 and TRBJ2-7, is ETGVTQSPTHLIKTRGQQVTLRCSSQSGHNTVSWYQQALGQGPQFIFQYYREEENGRGNFPPRFSGLQFPNYSSELNVNALELDDSALYLCASSRDVSSYEQYFGPGTRLTVT.

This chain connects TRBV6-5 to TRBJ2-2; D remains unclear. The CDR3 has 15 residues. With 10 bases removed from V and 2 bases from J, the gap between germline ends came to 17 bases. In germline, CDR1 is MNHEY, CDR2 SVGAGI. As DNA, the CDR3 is TGTGCCAACCCCCCTCGGGTACCTAACACCGGGGAGCTGTTTTTT. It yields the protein CANPPRVPNTGELFF.

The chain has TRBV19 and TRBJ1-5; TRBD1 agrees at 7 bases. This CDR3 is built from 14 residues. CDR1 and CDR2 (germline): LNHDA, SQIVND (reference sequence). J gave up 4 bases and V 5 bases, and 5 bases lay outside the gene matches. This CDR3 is CASSVDRENQPQHF. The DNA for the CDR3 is TGTGCCAGTAGTGTTGACAGGGAGAATCAGCCCCAGCATTTT.

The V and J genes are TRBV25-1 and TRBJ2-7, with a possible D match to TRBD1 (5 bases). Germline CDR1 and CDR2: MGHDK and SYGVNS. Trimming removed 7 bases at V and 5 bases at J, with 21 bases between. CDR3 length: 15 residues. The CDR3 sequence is CASTSPDSGVNEQYF. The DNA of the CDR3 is TGTGCCAGCACCTCTCCCGACAGTGGGGTAAACGAGCAGTACTTC.

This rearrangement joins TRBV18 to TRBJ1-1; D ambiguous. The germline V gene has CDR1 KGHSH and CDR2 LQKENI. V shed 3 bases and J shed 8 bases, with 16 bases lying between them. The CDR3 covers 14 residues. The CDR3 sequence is CASSPPGRRGEAFF. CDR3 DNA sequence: TGTGCCAGCTCACCGCCGGGGAGGCGTGGGGAAGCTTTCTTT.

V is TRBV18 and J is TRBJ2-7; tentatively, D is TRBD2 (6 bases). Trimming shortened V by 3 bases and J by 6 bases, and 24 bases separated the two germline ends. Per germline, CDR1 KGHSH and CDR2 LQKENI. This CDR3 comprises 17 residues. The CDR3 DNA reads TGTGCCAGCTCACCTCCGGGGACCGCGGTTGGGGGACTCGAGCAGTACTTC. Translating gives CASSPPGTAVGGLEQYF.

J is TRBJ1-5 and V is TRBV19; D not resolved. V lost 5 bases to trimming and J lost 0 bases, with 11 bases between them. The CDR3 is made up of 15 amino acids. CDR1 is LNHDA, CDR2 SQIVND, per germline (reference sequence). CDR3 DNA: TGTGCCAGTAGTGCGACGGGGTATAGCAATCAGCCCCAGCATTTT. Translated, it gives CASSATGYSNQPQHF.

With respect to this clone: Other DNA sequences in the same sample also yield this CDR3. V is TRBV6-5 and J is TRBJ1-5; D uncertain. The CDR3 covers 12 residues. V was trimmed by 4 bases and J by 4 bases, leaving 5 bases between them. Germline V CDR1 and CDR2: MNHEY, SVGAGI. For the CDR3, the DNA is TGTGCCAGCAGTTCGGGGAATCAGCCCCAGCATTTT. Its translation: CASSSGNQPQHF.

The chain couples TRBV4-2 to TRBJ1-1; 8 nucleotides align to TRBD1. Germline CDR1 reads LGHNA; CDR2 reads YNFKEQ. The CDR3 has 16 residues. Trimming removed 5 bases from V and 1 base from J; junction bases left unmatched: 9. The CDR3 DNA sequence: TGTGCCAGCAGCATAAATAGCGGGACAGGGAACACTGAAGCTTTCTTT. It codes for CASSINSGTGNTEAFF.

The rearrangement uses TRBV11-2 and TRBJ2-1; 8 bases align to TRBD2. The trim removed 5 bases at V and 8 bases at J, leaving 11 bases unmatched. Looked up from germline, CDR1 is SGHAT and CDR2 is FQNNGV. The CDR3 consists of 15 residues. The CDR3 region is CASSPRLANFHEQFF. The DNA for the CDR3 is TGTGCCAGCAGCCCGCGACTAGCGAATTTTCATGAGCAGTTCTTC.

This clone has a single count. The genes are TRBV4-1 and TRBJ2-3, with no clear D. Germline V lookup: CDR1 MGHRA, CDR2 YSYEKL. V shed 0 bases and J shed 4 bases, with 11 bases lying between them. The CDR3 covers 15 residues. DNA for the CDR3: TGCGCCAGCAGCCAAGAGGATAGGACCGCAGATACGCAGTATTTT. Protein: CASSQEDRTADTQYF.

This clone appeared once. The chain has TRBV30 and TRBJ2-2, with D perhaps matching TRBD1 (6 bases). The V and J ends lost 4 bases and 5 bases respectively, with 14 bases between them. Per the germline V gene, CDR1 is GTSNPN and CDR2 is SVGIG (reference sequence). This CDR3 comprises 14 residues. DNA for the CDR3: TGTGCCTGGAAAATCCACAGGGAGACCGGGGAGCTGTTTTTT. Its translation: CAWKIHRETGELFF.

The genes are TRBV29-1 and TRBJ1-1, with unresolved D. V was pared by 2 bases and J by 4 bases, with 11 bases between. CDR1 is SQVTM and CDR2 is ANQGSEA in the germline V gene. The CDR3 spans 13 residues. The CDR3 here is CSVERPLSTEAFF. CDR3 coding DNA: TGCAGCGTTGAACGGCCCCTCAGCACTGAAGCTTTCTTT.

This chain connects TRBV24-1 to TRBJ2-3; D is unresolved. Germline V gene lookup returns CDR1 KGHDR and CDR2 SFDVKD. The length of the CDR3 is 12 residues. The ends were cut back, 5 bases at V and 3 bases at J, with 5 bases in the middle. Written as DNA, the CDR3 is TGTGCCACCAGTGGCCCAACAGATACGCAGTATTTT. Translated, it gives CATSGPTDTQYF.

CDR3 coding DNA: TGTGCCAGCAGCCGTCGACAGGGCAATCAGCCCCAGCATTTT. Translated: CASSRRQGNQPQHF. The chain joins TRBV13 to TRBJ1-5; possible D gene TRBD1, 6 bases. CDR1 is PRHDT and CDR2 is FYEKMQ in the germline V gene (reference sequence). The V and J ends lost 5 bases and 2 bases respectively, with 10 bases between them. CDR3 size: 14 residues.

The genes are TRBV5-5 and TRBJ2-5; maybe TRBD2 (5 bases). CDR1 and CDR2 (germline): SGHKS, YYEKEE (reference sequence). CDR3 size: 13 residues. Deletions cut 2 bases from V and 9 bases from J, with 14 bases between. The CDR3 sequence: CASSFTDPRAQYF. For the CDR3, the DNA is TGTGCCAGCAGCTTTACGGACCCGCGGGCCCAGTACTTC.

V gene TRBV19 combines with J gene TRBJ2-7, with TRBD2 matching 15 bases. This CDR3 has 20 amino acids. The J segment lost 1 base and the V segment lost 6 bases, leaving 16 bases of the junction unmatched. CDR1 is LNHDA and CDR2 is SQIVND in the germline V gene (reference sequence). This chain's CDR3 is CASSIRGLAGGQGRSYEQYF. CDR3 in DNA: TGTGCCAGTAGCATACGGGGACTAGCGGGGGGACAGGGTCGATCCTACGAGCAGTACTTC. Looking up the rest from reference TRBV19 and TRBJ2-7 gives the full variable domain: DGGITQSPKYLFRKEGQNVTLSCEQNLNHDAMYWYRQDPGQGLRLIYYSQIVNDFQKGDIAEGYSVSREKKESFPLTVTSAQKNPTAFYLCASSIRGLAGGQGRSYEQYFGPGTRLTVT.

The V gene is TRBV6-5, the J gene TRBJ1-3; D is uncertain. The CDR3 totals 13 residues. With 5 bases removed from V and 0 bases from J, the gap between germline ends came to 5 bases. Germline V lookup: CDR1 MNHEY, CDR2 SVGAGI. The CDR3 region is CASSPFSGNTIYF. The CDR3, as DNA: TGTGCCAGCAGTCCCTTCTCTGGAAACACCATATATTTT.

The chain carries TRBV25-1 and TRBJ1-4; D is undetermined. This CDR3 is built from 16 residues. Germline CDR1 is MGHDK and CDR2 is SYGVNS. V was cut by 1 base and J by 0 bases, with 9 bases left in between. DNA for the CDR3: TGTGCCAGCAGTGAATTTTACAGTGCAACTAATGAAAAACTGTTTTTT. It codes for CASSEFYSATNEKLFF.

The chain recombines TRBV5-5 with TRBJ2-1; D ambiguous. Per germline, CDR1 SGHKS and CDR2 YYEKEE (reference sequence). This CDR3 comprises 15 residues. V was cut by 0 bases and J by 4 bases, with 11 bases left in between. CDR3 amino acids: CASSLGAIEYNEQFF. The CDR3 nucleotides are TGTGCCAGCAGCTTGGGGGCGATCGAGTACAATGAGCAGTTCTTC.

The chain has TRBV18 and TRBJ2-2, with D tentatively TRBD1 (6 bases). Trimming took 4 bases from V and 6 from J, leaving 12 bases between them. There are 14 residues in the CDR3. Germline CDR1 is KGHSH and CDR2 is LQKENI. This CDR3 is CASSRTGSAGELFF. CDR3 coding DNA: TGTGCCAGCTCACGAACAGGGTCGGCCGGGGAGCTGTTTTTT.

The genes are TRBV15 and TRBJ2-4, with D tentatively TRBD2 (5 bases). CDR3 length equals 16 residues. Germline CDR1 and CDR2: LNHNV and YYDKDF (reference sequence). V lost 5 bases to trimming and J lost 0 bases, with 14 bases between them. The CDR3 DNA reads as TGTGCCACCAGCGTATCAGACTACCTAGCCAAAAACATTCAGTACTTC. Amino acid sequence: CATSVSDYLAKNIQYF.

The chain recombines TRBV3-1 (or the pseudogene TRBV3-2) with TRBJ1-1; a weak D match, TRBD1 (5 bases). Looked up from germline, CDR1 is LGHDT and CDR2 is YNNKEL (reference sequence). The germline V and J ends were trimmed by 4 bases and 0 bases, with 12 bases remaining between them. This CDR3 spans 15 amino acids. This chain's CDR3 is CASSPRDGLNTEAFF. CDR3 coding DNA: TGTGCCAGCAGCCCCAGGGACGGGTTGAACACTGAAGCTTTCTTT.

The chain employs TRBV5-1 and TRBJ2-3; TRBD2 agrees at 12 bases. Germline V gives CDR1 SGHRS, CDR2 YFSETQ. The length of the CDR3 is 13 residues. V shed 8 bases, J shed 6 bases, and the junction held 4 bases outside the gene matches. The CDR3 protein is CASRTSGVDTQYF. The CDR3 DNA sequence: TGCGCCAGTCGGACTAGCGGGGTGGATACGCAGTATTTT.

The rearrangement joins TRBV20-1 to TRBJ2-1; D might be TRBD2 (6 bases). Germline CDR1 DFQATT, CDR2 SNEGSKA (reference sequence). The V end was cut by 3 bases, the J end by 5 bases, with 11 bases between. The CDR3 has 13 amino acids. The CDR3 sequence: CSASTSRNNEQFF. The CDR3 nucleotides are TGCAGTGCTAGTACTAGCCGTAACAATGAGCAGTTCTTC.

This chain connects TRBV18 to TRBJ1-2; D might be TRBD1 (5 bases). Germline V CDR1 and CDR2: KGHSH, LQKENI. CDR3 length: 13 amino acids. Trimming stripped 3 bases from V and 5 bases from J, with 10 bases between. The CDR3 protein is CASSPDIQYGYTF. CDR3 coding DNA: TGTGCCAGCTCACCGGACATCCAGTATGGCTACACCTTC.

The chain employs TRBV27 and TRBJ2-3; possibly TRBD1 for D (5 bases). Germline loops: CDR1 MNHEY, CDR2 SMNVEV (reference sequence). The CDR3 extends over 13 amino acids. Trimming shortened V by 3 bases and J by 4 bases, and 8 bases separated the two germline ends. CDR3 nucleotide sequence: TGTGCCAGCAGTTTCCCAGGGTCAGATACGCAGTATTTT. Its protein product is CASSFPGSDTQYF.

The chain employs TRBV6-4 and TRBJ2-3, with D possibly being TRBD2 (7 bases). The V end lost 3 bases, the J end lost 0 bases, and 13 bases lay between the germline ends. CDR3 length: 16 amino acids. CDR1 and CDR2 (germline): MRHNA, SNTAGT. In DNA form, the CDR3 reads TGTGCCAGCAGTGAGATCAGGGGAGGGAGCACAGATACGCAGTATTTT. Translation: CASSEIRGGSTDTQYF.

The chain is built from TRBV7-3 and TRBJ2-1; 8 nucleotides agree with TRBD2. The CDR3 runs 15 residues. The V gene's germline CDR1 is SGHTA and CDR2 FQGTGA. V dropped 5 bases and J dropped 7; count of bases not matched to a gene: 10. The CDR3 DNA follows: TGTGCCAGCAGCCCTCCGGGACTAGGGCCTAATGAGCAGTTCTTC. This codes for CASSPPGLGPNEQFF.